Below are 6 T cell receptor beta chains sequenced from a single sample in a study of shared clonotypes between healthy human individuals. The assay was immunoSEQ multiplex PCR, and TCRdb's table has in-frame clones only and misses some. The repertoire holds over a million clones, approximately 78% seen once, with 0.52% in the top ten. The sequencing sample was made of memory CD4+ T cells from PBMCs. Subset specified: CD45RA-negative fraction. The receptors stem from a man younger than 35 in good health. Some clones in this sample may be carry-over from other donors' samples.

This chain's CDR3 is CASSQLDRGEGQPQHF. The CDR3 region has the DNA TGTGCCAGCAGCCAGCTGGACAGGGGGGAAGGTCAGCCCCAGCATTTT. This chain uses TRBV4-2 with TRBJ1-5; TRBD1 matches at 10 bases. Germline CDR1 reads LGHNA; CDR2 reads YNFKEQ. The trim removed 3 bases at V and 6 bases at J, leaving 8 bases unmatched. This CDR3 is built from 16 residues.

The chain uses TRBV9 and TRBJ1-1; possible D gene TRBD1, 5 bases. The V end was cut by 3 bases, the J end by 5 bases, with 17 bases between. CDR1 is SGDLS, CDR2 YYNGEE, per germline. The CDR3 extends over 15 amino acids. The CDR3 spells CASSAGGGFYTEAFF. DNA of the CDR3: TGTGCCAGCAGCGCCGGGGGAGGGTTTTATACTGAAGCTTTCTTT.

The genes are TRBV7-2 and TRBJ2-3, with D maybe TRBD1 (5 bases). The germline V and J ends were trimmed by 8 bases and 6 bases, with 15 bases remaining between them. Germline V gives CDR1 SGHTA, CDR2 FQGNSA. This CDR3 has 13 residues. CDR3 bases: TGTGCCAGCGAGTTTAAAGGGGTGGATACGCAGTATTTT. This sequence encodes CASEFKGVDTQYF.

The chain has TRBV28 and TRBJ1-4; TRBD1 agrees at 7 bases. With 6 bases clipped from V and 8 bases from J, the junction kept 9 bases outside the gene matches. The CDR3 covers 14 residues. CDR1 is MDHEN, CDR2 SYDVKM, per germline. This CDR3 reads CASRPTGIGEKLFF. CDR3 coding DNA: TGTGCCAGCAGGCCGACAGGGATCGGCGAAAAACTGTTTTTT. The variable domain in full, completed from reference TRBV28 and TRBJ1-4, reads DVKVTQSSRYLVKRTGEKVFLECVQDMDHENMFWYRQDPGLGLRLIYFSYDVKMKEKGDIPEGYSVSREKKERFSLILESASTNQTSMYLCASRPTGIGEKLFFGSGTQLSVL.

The chain uses TRBV7-2 and TRBJ2-3, with D tentatively TRBD1 (6 bases). V lost 4 bases, J lost 4 bases, and 15 bases lay in between. The CDR3 is 15 amino acids. CDR1 is SGHTA, CDR2 FQGNSA, per germline. CDR3: CASSSTQNRADTQYF. CDR3 coding DNA: TGTGCCAGCAGCTCGACACAAAACAGGGCAGATACGCAGTATTTT.

J is TRBJ2-7 and V is TRBV28; D might be TRBD1 (5 bases). This CDR3 region has 14 residues. CDR1 MDHEN and CDR2 SYDVKM come from the germline V gene. V shed 5 bases and J shed 0 bases, with 11 bases lying between them. The CDR3 is CASSPPGASYEQYF. DNA for the CDR3: TGTGCCAGCAGTCCCCCTGGGGCCTCCTACGAGCAGTACTTC.